This TCR beta chain was found in a study of T cells in Graves' hyperthyroidism and ophthalmopathy. Calling Graves' hyperthyroidism stable meant ophthalmopathy did not progress within 18 months. Hyperthyroidism was newly diagnosed in patients aged 18 to 65 (duration under 2 months). RNA transcripts yielded amplified TCR beta CDR3 regions. The TCR CDR3 first-round RT-PCR relied on the HTBI primer set. MiXCR, run by TCRdb on the multiplex PCR reads, gives a single entry per CDR3 protein. The table records roughly 740,000 distinct CDR3 sequences, about 15% of them present only once. Study-level findings and limits: Ophthalmopathy onset followed model prediction by a median roughly 6.5 months.

The CDR3 totals 14 residues. V lost 5 bases to trimming and J lost 2 bases, with 13 bases between them. Germline V gene lookup returns CDR1 SGHVS and CDR2 FQNEAQ. This clonotype was seen a handful of times. Antigen specificity is unknown. The chain links TRBV7-8 to TRBJ2-7, with D unresolved. This TCR was recovered from a man in his late teens or twenties with Graves' hyperthyroidism. Sequenced input: blood. CDR3 loop: CASSVRGVTYEQYF. The CDR3 nucleotides read TGTGCCAGCAGCGTTAGAGGAGTTACCTACGAGCAGTACTTC.